This T cell receptor (beta chain) was sequenced in a study of T cell clonotyping in hematopoietic cell transplantation. Here immunoSEQ multiplex PCR was the method, and the copy in TCRdb shows in-frame clones only, minus some. The data show 30,000 to 45,000 clones, over 75% seen once. On this clone: Its antigen is still unknown.

Study observations and caveats: Pathologically expanded recipient clonotypes increased progressively from day 30 to day 180 as diversity fell. No sorting was done, leaving CD4 and CD8 contributions mixed. At the given depth, recipient repertoires were over 95% de novo clonotypes.

The CDR3 loop spans 15 amino acids. CDR1 is MRHNA, CDR2 SNTAGT, per germline. The V segment lost 6 bases and the J segment 4 bases; nucleotides outside the gene matches: 11. Sequencing was performed on peripheral blood mononuclear cells. The V and J genes are TRBV6-4 and TRBJ1-2, with TRBD1 matching 7 bases. The clonotype was recovered from a woman aged 40 to 55 in good health. Some clones in this sample may be carry-over from other donors' samples. Here the CDR3 DNA reads TGTGCCAGCAGCGAAAACCACGCAGGGGGCTATGGCTACACCTTC. It translates to CASSENHAGGYGYTF.